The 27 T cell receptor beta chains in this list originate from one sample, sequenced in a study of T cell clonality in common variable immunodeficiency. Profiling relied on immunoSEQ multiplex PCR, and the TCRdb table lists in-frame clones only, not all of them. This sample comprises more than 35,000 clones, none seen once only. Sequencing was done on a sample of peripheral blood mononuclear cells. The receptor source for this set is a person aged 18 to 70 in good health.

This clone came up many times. The CDR3 loop reads CATSWQGADTQYF. CDR3 DNA (partial): TGTGCCACCAGCTGGCAGGGTGCAGATACG. The chain combines TRBV15 with TRBJ2-3; possible D gene TRBD1, 5 bases. The read ends 3 residues shy of where the CDR3 ends; the end is completed using the germline J gene. CDR1 LNHNV and CDR2 YYDKDF come from the germline V gene (reference sequence). This CDR3 spans 13 amino acids. Trimming took 5 bases from V and 4 from J, leaving 10 bases between them.

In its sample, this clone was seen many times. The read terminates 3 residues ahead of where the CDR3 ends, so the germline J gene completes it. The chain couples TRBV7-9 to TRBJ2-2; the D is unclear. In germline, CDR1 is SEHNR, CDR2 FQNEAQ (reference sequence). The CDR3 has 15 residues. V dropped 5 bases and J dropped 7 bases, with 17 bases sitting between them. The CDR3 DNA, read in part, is TGTGCCAGCAGCCGTCGGTCCAGGATCGGCGGGGAG. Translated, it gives CASSRRSRIGGE. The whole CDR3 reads CASSRRSRIGGELFF.

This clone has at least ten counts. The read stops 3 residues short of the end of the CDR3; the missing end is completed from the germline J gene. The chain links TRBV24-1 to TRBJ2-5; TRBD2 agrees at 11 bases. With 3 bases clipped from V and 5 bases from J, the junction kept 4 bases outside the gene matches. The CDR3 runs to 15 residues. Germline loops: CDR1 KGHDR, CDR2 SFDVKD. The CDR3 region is CATSDTSGSEETQYF. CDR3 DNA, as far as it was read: TGTGCCACCAGTGATACTAGCGGGAGTGAGGAGACC.

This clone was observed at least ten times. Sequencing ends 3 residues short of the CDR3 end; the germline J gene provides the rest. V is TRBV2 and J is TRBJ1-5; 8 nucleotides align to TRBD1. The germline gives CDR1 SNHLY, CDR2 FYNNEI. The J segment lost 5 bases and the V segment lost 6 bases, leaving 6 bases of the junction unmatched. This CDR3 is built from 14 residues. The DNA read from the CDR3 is TGTGCCAGCAGCGGACAGGGAGAGCATCAGCCC. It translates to CASSGQGEHQP. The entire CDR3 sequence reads CASSGQGEHQPQHF.

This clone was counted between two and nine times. This CDR3 is CAWSVTGAYGQYF. Partial CDR3 DNA: TGTGCCTGGAGTGTCACAGGGGCGTATGGT. The rearrangement joins TRBV30 to TRBJ2-4; the match to TRBD1 covers 7 bases. The read ends 3 residues early relative to the CDR3; the germline J gene fills the gap. Germline CDR1 and CDR2: GTSNPN and SVGIG (reference sequence). The CDR3 spans 13 residues.

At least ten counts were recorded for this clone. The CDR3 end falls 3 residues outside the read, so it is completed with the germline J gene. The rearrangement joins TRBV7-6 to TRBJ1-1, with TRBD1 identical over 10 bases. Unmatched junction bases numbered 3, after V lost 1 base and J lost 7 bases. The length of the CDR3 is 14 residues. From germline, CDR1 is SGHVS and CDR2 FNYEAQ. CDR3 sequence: CASSLGQGAGEAFF. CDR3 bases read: TGTGCCAGCAGCTTAGGACAGGGGGCCGGTGAA.

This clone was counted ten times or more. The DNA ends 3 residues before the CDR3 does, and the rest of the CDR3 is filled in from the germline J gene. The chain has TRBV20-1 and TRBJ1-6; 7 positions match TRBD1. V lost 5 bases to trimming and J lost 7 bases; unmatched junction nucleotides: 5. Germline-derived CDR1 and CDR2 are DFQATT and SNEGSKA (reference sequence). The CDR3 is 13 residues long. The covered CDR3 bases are TGCAGTGCTGCGACAGGGATGAATTCACCC. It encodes CSAATGMNSP. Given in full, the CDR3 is CSAATGMNSPLHF.

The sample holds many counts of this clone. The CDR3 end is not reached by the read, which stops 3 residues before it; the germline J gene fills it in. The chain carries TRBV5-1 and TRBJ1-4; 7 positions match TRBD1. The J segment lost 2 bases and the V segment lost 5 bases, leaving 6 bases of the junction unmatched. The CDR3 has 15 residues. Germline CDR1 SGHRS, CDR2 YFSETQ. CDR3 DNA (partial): TGCGCCAGCAGTTCCATAGGGGGCACTAATGAAAAA. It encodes CASSSIGGTNEK. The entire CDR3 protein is CASSSIGGTNEKLFF.

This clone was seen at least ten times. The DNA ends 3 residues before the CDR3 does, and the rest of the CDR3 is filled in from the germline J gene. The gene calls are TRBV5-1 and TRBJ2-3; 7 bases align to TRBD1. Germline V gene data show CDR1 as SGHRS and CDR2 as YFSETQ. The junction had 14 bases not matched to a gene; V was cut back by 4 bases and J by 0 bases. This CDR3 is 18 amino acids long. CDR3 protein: CASSPMDRFVESTDTQYF. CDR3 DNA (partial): TGCGCCAGCAGCCCGATGGACAGGTTTGTCGAGAGCACAGATACG.

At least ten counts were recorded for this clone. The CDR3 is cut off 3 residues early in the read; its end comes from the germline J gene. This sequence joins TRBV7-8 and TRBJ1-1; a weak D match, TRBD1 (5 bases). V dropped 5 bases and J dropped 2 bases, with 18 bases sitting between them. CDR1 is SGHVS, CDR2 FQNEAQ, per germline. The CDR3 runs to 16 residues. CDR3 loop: CASSPPWGGANTEAFF. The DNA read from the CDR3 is TGTGCCAGCAGCCCCCCCTGGGGAGGGGCCAACACTGAA. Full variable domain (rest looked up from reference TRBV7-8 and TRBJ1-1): GAGVSQSPRYKVAKRGQDVALRCDPISGHVSLFWYQQALGQGPEFLTYFQNEAQLDKSGLPSDRFFAERPEGSVSTLKIQRTQQEDSAVYLCASSPPWGGANTEAFFGQGTRLTVV.

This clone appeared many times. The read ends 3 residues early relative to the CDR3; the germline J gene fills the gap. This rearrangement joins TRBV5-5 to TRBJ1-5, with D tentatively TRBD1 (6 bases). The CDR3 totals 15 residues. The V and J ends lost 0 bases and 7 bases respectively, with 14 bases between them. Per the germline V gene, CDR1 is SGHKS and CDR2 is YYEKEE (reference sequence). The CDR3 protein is CASSLVPPGEQPQHF. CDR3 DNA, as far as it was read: TGTGCCAGCAGCTTGGTTCCTCCAGGGGAACAGCCC.

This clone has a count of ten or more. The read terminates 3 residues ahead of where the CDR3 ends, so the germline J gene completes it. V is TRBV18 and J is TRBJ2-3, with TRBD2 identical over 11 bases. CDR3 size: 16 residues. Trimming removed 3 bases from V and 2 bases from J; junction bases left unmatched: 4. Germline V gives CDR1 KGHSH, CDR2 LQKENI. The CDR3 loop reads CASSPVAGGFTDTQYF. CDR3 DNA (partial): TGTGCCAGCTCACCGGTAGCGGGAGGGTTCACAGATACG. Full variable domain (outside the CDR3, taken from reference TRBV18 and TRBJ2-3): NAGVMQNPRHLVRRRGQEARLRCSPMKGHSHVYWYRQLPEEGLKFMVYLQKENIIDESGMPKERFSAEFPKEGPSILRIQQVVRGDSAAYFCASSPVAGGFTDTQYFGPGTRLTVL.

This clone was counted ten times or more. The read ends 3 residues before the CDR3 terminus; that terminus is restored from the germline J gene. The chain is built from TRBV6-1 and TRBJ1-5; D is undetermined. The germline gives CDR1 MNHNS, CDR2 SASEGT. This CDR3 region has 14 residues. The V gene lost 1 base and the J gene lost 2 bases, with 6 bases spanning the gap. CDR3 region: CASSEEVGNQPQHF. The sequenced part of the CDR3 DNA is TGTGCCAGCAGTGAAGAGGTGGGCAATCAGCCC.

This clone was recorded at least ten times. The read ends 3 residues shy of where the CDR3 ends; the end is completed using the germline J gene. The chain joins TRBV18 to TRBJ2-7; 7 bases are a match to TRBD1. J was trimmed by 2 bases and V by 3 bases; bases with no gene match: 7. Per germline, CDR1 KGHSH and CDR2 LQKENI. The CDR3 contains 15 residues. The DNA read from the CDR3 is TGTGCCAGCTCACCGGGACAGAAAATGGCCTACGAG. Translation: CASSPGQKMAYE. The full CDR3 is CASSPGQKMAYEQYF.

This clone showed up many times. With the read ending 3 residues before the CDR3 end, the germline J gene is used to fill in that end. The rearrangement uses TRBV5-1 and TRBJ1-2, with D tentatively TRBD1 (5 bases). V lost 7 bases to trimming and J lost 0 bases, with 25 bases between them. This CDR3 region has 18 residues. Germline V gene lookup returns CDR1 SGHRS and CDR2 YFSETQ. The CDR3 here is CASGMAGGTNPANYGYTF. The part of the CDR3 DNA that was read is TGCGCCAGCGGCATGGCCGGGGGGACCAACCCAGCTAACTATGGC.

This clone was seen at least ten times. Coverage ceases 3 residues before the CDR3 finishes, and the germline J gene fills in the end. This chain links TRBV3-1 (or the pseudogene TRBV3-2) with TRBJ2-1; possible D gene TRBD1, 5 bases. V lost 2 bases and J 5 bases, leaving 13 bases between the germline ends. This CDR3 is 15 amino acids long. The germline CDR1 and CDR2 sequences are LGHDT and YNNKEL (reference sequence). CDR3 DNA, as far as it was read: TGTGCCAGCAGCCAAAACCCCAGGGATCACAATGAG. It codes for CASSQNPRDHNE. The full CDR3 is CASSQNPRDHNEQFF.

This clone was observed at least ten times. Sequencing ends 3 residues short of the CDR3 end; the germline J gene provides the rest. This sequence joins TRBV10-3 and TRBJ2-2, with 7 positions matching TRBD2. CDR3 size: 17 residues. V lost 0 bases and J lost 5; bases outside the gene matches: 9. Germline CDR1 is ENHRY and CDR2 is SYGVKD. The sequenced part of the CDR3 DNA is TGTGCCATCAGTGAGTCGGTAAAGGGACTAACAACCGGGGAG. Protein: CAISESVKGLTTGE. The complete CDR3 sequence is CAISESVKGLTTGELFF.

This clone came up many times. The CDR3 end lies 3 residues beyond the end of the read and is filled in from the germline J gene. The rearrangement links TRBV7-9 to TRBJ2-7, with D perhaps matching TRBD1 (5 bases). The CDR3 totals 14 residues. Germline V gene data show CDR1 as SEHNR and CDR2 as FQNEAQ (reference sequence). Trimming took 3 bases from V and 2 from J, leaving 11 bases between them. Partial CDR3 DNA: TGTGCCAGCAGCTTGGGGCAGTTAACCTACGAG. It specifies CASSLGQLTYE. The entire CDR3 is CASSLGQLTYEQYF. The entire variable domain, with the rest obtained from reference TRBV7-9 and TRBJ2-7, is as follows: DTGVSQNPRHKITKRGQNVTFRCDPISEHNRLYWYRQTLGQGPEFLTYFQNEAQLEKSRLLSDRFSAERPKGSFSTLEIQRTEQGDSAMYLCASSLGQLTYEQYFGPGTRLTVT.

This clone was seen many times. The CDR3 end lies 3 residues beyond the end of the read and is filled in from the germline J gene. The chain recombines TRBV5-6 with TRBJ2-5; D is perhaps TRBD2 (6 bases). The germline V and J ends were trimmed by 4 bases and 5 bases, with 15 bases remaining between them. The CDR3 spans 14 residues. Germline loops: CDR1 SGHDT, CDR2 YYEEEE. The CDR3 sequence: CASSIPGLQETQYF. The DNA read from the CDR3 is TGTGCCAGCAGCATCCCGGGACTGCAGGAGACC. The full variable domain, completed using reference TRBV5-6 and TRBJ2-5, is DAGVTQSPTHLIKTRGQQVTLRCSPKSGHDTVSWYQQALGQGPQFIFQYYEEEERQRGNFPDRFSGHQFPNYSSELNVNALLLGDSALYLCASSIPGLQETQYFGPGTRLLVL.

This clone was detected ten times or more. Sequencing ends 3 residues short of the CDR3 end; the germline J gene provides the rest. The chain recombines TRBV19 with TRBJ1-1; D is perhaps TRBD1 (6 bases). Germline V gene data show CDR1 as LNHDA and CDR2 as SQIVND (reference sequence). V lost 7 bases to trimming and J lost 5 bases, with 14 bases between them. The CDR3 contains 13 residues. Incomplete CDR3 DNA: TGTGCCAGTACCGACAGGTTGGGGACTGAA. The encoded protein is CASTDRLGTE. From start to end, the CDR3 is CASTDRLGTEAFF.

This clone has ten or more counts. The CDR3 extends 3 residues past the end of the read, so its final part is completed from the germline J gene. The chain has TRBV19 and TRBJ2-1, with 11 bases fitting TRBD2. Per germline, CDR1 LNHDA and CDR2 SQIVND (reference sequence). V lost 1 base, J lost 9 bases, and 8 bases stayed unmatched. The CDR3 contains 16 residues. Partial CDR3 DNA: TGTGCCAGTAGTATAGTGGGGCTAGCGGGGGGTGGTGAG. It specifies CASSIVGLAGGGE. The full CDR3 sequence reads CASSIVGLAGGGEQFF.

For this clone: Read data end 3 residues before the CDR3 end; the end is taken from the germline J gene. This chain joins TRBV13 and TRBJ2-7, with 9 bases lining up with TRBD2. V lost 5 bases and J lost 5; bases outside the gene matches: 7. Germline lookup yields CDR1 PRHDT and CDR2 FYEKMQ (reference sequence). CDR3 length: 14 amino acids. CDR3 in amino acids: CASSRGLASHEQYF. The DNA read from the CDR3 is TGTGCCAGCAGCCGAGGACTAGCGTCCCACGAG.

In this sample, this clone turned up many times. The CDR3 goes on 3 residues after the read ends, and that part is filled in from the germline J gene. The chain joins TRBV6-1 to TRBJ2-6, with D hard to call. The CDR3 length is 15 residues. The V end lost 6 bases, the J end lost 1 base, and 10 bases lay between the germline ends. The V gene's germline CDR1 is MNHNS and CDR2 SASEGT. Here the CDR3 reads CASREQNSGANVLTF. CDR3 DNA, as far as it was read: TGTGCCAGCAGGGAACAGAATTCTGGGGCCAACGTC.

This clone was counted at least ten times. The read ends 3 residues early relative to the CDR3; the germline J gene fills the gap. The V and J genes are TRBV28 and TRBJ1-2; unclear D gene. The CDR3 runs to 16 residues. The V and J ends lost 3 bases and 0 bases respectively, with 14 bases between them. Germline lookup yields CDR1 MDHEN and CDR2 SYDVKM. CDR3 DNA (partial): TGTGCCAGCAGTTTCGGGCGGGAAATAGCTAACTATGGC. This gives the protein CASSFGREIANYG. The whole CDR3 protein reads CASSFGREIANYGYTF.

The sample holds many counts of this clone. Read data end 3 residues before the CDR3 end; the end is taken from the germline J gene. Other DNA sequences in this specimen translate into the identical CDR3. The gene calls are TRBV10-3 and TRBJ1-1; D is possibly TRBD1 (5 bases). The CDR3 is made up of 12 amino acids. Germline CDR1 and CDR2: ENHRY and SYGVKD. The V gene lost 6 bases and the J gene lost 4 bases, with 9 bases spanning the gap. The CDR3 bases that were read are TGTGCCATCAGGGACGGGGGCACTGAA. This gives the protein CAIRDGGTE. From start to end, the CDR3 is CAIRDGGTEAFF.

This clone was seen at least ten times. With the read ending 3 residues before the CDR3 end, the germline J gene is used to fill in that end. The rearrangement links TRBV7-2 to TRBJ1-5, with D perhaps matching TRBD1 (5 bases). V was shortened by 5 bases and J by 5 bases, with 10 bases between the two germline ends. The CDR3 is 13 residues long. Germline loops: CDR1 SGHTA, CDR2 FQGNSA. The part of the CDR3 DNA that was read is TGTGCCAGCAGCCCCCCGGGGGATCAGCCC. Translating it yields CASSPPGDQP. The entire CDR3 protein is CASSPPGDQPQHF.

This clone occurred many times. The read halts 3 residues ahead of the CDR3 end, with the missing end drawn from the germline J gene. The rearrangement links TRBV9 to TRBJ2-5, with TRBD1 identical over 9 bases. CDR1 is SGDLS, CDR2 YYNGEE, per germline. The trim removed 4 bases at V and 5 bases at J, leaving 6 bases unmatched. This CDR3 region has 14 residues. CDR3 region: CASSPRTGAETQYF. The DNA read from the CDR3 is TGTGCCAGCAGCCCCCGGACAGGGGCGGAGACC. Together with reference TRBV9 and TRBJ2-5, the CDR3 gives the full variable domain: DSGVTQTPKHLITATGQRVTLRCSPRSGDLSVYWYQQSLDQGLQFLIQYYNGEERAKGNILERFSAQQFPDLHSELNLSSLELGDSALYFCASSPRTGAETQYFGPGTRLLVL.